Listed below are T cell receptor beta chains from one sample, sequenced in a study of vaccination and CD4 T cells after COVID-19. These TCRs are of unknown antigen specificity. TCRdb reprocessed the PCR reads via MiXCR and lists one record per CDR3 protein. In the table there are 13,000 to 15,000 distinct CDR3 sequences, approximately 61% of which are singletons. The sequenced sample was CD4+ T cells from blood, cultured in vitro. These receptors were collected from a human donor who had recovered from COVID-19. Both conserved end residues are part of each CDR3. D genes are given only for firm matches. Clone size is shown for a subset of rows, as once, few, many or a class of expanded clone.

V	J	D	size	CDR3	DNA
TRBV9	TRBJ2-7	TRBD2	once	CASSAWERGGCEQYF	TGTGCCAGCAGCGCCTGGGAGCGGGGCGGATGCGAGCAGTACTTC
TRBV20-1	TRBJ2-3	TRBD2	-	CSAYPAGGRGSDTQYF	TGCAGTGCCTATCCCGCGGGCGGGAGAGGGTCAGATACGCAGTATTTT
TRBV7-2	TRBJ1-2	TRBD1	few	CASSLSGTGAHYGYTF	TGTGCCAGCAGCTTATCCGGGACAGGGGCGCACTATGGCTACACCTTC
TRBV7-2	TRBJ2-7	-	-	CASSLAGNYEQYF	TGTGCCAGCAGCTTAGCGGGGAACTACGAGCAGTACTTC
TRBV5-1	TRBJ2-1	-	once	CASSLGTGTLNEQLF	TGCGCCAGCAGCTTGGGGACTGGAACCCTCAATGAGCAGCTCTTC
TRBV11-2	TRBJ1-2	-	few	CASSSLQGNYGYTF	TGTGCCAGCAGCTCGCTACAGGGAAACTATGGCTACACCTTC
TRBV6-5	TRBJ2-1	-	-	CASSYPGTGNEQFF	TGTGCCAGCAGTTACCCTGGGACGGGCAATGAGCAGTTCTTC
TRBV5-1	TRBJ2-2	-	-	CASHYRRELFF	TGCGCCAGCCACTACAGGCGGGAGCTGTTTTTT
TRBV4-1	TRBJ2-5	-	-	CASSQDQGTTQYF	TGCGCCAGCAGCCAAGATCAAGGGACGACCCAGTACTTC
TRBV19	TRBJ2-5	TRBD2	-	CASSRTGRETSGETQYF	TGTGCCAGTAGTAGAACGGGGCGGGAGACCTCCGGGGAGACCCAGTACTTC
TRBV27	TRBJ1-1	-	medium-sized	CASSLRLGNTEAFF	TGTGCCAGCAGTTTACGGTTGGGGAACACTGAAGCTTTCTTT
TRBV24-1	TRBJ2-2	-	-	CATSDRVDGELFF	TGTGCCACCAGTGACAGGGTGGACGGGGAGCTGTTTTTT
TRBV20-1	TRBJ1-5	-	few	CSVGGSGNQPQHF	TGCAGTGTGGGAGGGTCGGGCAATCAGCCCCAGCATTTT
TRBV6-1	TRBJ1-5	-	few	CASRETGGNQPQHF	TGTGCCAGCAGGGAGACAGGCGGAAATCAGCCCCAGCATTTT
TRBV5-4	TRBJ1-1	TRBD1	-	CASRRGQMNTEAFF	TGTGCCAGCAGGAGGGGACAGATGAACACTGAAGCTTTCTTT
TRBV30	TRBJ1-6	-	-	CAWSVLTGDSPLHF	TGTGCCTGGAGTGTACTCACGGGAGATTCACCCCTCCACTTT
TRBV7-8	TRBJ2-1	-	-	CASSLRLGGVNEQFF	TGTGCCAGCAGCTTGAGACTCGGCGGGGTTAATGAGCAGTTCTTC
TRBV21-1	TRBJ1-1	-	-	CASSRRSRDLGDEAFF	TGTGCCAGCAGTAGGAGGAGTCGTGATTTGGGAGATGAAGCTTTCTTT
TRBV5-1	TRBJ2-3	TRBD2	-	CASSTGLAGVGDTQYF	TGCGCCAGCAGCACCGGACTAGCGGGAGTGGGAGATACGCAGTATTTT
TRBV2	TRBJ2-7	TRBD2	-	CASLKTSAGDEQYF	TGTGCCAGCTTGAAGACTAGCGCCGGGGACGAGCAGTACTTC
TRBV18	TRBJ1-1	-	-	CASSIGAPRGTEAFF	TGTGCCAGCTCAATCGGGGCTCCAAGGGGGACTGAAGCTTTCTTT
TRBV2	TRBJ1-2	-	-	CASSDRGAPNYGYTF	TGTGCCAGCAGTGACAGGGGCGCGCCGAACTATGGCTACACCTTC
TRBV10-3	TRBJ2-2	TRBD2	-	CAIGLADTGELFF	TGTGCCATCGGACTAGCGGACACCGGGGAGCTGTTTTTT
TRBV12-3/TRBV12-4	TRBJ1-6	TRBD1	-	CASSLGTGNGKPLHF	TGTGCCAGCAGTCTCGGGACAGGGAATGGAAAACCCCTCCACTTT
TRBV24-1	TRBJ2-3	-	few	CATSDSTDTQYF	TGTGCCACCAGTGACTCCACAGATACGCAGTATTTT
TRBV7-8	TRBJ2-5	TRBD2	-	CASSPRVAGVMGTQYF	TGTGCCAGCAGCCCGAGGGTGGCGGGAGTCATGGGGACCCAGTACTTC
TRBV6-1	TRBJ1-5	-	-	CASSGPPRGGNQPQHF	TGTGCCAGCAGTGGCCCCCCCAGGGGCGGGAATCAGCCCCAGCATTTT
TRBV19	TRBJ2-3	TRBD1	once	CASSRGQGAGTQYF	TGTGCCAGTAGTAGGGGACAGGGGGCTGGTACGCAGTATTTT
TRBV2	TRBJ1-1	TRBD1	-	CASIFGTGGNTEAFF	TGTGCCAGCATCTTCGGGACAGGGGGGAACACTGAAGCTTTCTTT
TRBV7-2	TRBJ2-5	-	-	CASSFRAANEGETQYF	TGTGCCAGCAGCTTTAGAGCCGCGAATGAGGGAGAGACCCAGTACTTC
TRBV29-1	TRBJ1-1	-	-	CSVGGGWDTEAFF	TGCAGCGTCGGGGGTGGATGGGACACTGAAGCTTTCTTT
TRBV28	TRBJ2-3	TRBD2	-	CASRTSGRADTQYF	TGTGCCAGCCGAACTAGCGGGAGGGCAGATACGCAGTATTTT
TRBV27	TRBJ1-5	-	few	CASSPGAGLNQPQHF	TGTGCCAGCAGCCCCGGGGCAGGCCTCAATCAGCCCCAGCATTTT
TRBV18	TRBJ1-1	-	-	CASSPNRAGQNTEAFF	TGTGCCAGCTCACCAAATCGGGCAGGGCAGAACACTGAAGCTTTCTTT
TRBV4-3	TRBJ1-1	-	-	CASSQLSSNRNTEAFF	TGCGCCAGCAGCCAACTGAGCAGCAACAGGAACACTGAAGCTTTCTTT
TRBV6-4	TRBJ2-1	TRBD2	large	CASSDGGGSYNEQFF	TGTGCCAGCAGTGACGGCGGGGGTTCCTACAATGAGCAGTTCTTC
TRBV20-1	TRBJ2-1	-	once	CSVLRETYNEQFF	TGCAGCGTTTTGAGGGAAACCTACAATGAGCAGTTCTTC
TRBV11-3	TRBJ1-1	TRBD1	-	CASSPGTGVWAEAFF	TGTGCCAGCAGCCCCGGGACAGGGGTCTGGGCTGAAGCTTTCTTT
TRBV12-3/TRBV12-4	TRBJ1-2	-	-	CASSPSTGRGGYTF	TGTGCCAGCAGTCCGAGTACAGGAAGGGGAGGCTACACCTTC
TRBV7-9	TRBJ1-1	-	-	CASSLVRGRGTEAFF	TGTGCCAGCAGCTTAGTTCGGGGGCGCGGCACTGAAGCTTTCTTT
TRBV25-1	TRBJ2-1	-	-	CASSDSAGAAYNEQFF	TGTGCCAGCAGTGATTCAGCGGGCGCGGCCTACAATGAGCAGTTCTTC
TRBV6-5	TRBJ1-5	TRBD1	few	CASSLQGEQPQHF	TGTGCCAGCAGTTTACAGGGGGAGCAGCCCCAGCATTTT